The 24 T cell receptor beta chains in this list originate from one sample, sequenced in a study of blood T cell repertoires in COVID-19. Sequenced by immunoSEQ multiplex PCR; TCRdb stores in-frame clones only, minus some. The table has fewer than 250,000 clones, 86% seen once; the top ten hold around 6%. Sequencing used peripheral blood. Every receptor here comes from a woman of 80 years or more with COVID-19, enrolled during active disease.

The CDR3 loop is CASRPGQNTGELFF. As DNA, the CDR3 is TGTGCCAGCAGACCCGGACAGAACACCGGGGAGCTGTTTTTT. V and J are TRBV28 and TRBJ2-2; a possible D gene is TRBD1 (5 bases). The V end lost 6 bases, the J end lost 1 base, and 9 bases lay between the germline ends. Germline V gene lookup returns CDR1 MDHEN and CDR2 SYDVKM. The CDR3 loop spans 14 amino acids.

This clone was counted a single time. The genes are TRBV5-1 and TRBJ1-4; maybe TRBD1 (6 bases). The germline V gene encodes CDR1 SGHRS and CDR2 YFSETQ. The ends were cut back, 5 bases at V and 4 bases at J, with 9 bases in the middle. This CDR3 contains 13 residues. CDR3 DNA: TGCGCCAGCAGACAGGGTCTTAATGAAAAACTGTTTTTT. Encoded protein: CASRQGLNEKLFF.

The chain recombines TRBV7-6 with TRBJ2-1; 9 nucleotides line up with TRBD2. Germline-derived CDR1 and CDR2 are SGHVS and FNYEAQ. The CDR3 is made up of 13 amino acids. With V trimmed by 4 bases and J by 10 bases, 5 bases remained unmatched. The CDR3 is CASSSTSGTEQFF. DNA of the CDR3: TGTGCCAGCAGCTCGACTAGCGGAACGGAGCAGTTCTTC.

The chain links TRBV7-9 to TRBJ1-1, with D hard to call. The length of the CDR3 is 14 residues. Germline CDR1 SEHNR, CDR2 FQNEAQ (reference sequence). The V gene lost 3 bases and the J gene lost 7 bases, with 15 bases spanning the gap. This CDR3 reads CASSFDGGYGEAFF. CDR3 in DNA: TGTGCCAGCAGCTTTGACGGAGGGTATGGTGAAGCTTTCTTT.

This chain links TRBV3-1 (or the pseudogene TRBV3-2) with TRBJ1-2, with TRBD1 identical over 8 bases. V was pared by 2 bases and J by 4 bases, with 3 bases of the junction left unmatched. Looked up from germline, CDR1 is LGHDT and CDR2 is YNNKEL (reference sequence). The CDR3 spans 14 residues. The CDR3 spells CASSQPTGGYGYTF. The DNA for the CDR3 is TGTGCCAGCAGCCAACCAACAGGGGGCTATGGCTACACCTTC.

The CDR3 reads CASSPQTGNYGYTF. The CDR3 nucleotides read TGTGCCAGCAGTCCCCAGACAGGGAACTATGGCTACACCTTC. This chain uses TRBV28 with TRBJ1-2, with 7 bases matching TRBD1. Per germline, CDR1 MDHEN and CDR2 SYDVKM. V dropped 5 bases and J dropped 2; count of bases not matched to a gene: 5. The CDR3 is 14 residues long.

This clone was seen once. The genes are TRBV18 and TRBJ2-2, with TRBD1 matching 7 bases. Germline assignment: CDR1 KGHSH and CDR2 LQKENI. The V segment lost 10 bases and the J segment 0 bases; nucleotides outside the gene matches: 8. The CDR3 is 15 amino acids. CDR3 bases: TGTGCCACACGCCCGCAGGGGGCGAACACCGGGGAGCTGTTTTTT. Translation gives CATRPQGANTGELFF.

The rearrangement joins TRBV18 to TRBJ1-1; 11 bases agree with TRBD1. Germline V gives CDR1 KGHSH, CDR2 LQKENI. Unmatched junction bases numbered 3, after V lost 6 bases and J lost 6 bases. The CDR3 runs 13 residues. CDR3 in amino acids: CASSRDRGAEAFF. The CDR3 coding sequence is TGTGCCAGCTCCCGGGACAGGGGGGCTGAAGCTTTCTTT.

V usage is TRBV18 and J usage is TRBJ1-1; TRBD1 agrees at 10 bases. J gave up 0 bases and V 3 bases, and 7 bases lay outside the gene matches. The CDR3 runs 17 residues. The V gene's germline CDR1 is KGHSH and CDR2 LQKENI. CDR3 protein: CASSPTGGVYLNTEAFF. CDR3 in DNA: TGTGCCAGCTCACCGACAGGGGGCGTATATTTGAACACTGAAGCTTTCTTT.

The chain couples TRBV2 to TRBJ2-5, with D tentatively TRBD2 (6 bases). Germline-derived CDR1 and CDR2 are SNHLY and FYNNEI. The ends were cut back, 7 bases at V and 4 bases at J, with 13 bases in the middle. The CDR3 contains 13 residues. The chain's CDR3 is CASKAGRGETQYF. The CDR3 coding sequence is TGTGCCAGCAAGGCGGGGCGCGGAGAGACCCAGTACTTC.

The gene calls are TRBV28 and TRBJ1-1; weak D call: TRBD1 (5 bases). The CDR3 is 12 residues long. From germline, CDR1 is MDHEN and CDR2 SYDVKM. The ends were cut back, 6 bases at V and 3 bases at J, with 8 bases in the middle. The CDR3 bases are TGTGCCAGCAGATACAGGTACACTGAAGCTTTCTTT. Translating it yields CASRYRYTEAFF. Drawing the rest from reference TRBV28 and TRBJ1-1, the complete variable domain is DVKVTQSSRYLVKRTGEKVFLECVQDMDHENMFWYRQDPGLGLRLIYFSYDVKMKEKGDIPEGYSVSREKKERFSLILESASTNQTSMYLCASRYRYTEAFFGQGTRLTVV.

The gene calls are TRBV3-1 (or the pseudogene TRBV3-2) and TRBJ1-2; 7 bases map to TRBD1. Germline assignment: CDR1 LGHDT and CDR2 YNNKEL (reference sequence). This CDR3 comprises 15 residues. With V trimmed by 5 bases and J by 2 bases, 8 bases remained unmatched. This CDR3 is CASSRRPQGNYGYTF. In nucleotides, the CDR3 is TGTGCCAGCAGCAGGAGGCCACAGGGGAACTATGGCTACACCTTC.

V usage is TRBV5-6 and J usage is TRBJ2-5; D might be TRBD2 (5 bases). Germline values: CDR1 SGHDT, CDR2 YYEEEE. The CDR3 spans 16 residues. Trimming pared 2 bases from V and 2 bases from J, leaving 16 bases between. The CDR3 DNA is TGTGCCAGCAGCTTACTAGGGCAGGTACTACAAGAGACCCAGTACTTC. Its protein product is CASSLLGQVLQETQYF.

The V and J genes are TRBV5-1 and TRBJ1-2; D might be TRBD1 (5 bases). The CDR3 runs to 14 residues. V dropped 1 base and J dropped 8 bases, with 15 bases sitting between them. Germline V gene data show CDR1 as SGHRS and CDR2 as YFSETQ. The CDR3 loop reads CASSLTILQGGYTF. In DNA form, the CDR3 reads TGCGCCAGCAGCTTGACAATTCTCCAGGGCGGCTACACCTTC. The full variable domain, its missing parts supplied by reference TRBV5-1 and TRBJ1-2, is KAGVTQTPRYLIKTRGQQVTLSCSPISGHRSVSWYQQTPGQGLQFLFEYFSETQRNKGNFPGRFSGRQFSNSRSEMNVSTLELGDSALYLCASSLTILQGGYTFGSGTRLTVV.

The CDR3 DNA is TGTGCCAGCTCACCTGGGGGACAGGCGCAGTTCTTC. Its translation is CASSPGGQAQFF. The rearrangement joins TRBV18 to TRBJ2-1, with TRBD1 matching over 8 bases. The CDR3 length is 12 residues. Trimming at V came to 3 bases and at J to 12 bases, leaving 4 bases not matched to a gene. CDR1 is KGHSH, CDR2 LQKENI, per germline.

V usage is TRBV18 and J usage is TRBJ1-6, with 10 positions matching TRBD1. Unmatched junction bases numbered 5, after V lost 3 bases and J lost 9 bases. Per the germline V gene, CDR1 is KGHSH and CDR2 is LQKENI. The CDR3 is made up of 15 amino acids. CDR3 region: CASSPGGQGGSPLHF. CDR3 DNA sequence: TGTGCCAGCTCACCTGGAGGACAGGGGGGTTCACCCCTCCACTTT.

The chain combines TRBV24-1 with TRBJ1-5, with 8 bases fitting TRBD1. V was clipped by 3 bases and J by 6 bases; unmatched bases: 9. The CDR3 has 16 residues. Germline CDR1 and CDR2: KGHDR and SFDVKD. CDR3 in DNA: TGTGCCACCAGTGATAGTACGGCCAGGGGGCTTCAGCCCCAGCATTTT. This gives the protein CATSDSTARGLQPQHF.

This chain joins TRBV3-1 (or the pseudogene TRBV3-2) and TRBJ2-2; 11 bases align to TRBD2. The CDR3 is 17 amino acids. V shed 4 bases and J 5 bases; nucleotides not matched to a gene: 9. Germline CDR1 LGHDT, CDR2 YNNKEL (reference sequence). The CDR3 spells CASSRGASGGSTGELFF. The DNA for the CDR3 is TGTGCCAGCAGCCGAGGGGCTAGCGGGGGGAGTACCGGGGAGCTGTTTTTT.

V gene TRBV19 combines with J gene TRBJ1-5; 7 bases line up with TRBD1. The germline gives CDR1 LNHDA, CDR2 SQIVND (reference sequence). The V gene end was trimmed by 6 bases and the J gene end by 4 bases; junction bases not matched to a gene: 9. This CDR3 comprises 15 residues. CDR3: CASSSMGQNNQPQHF. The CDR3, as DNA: TGTGCCAGTAGCTCTATGGGACAGAATAATCAGCCCCAGCATTTT. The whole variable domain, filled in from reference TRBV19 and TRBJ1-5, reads DGGITQSPKYLFRKEGQNVTLSCEQNLNHDAMYWYRQDPGQGLRLIYYSQIVNDFQKGDIAEGYSVSREKKESFPLTVTSAQKNPTAFYLCASSSMGQNNQPQHFGDGTRLSIL.

The CDR3, as DNA: TGTGCCATCAGTGAGCCGATAGCGGGGGGGCACGAGCAGTTCTTC. Amino acid sequence: CAISEPIAGGHEQFF. V gene TRBV10-3 combines with J gene TRBJ2-1; 11 nucleotides align to TRBD2. With V trimmed by 2 bases and J by 10 bases, 7 bases remained unmatched. The CDR3 is made up of 15 amino acids. The germline V gene encodes CDR1 ENHRY and CDR2 SYGVKD.

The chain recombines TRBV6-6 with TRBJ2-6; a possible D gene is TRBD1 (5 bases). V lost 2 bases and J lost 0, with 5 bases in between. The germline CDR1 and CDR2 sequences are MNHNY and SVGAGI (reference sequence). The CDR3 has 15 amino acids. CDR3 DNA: TGTGCCAGCAGTTACGACAGCTCTGGGGCCAACGTCCTGACTTTC. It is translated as CASSYDSSGANVLTF.

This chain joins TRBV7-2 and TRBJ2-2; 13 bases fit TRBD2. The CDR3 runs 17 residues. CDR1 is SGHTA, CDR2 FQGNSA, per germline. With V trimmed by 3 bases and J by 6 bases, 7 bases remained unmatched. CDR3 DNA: TGTGCCAGCAGCTTTGGACTAGCGGGGGCCCACCCCGGGGAGCTGTTTTTT. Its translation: CASSFGLAGAHPGELFF.

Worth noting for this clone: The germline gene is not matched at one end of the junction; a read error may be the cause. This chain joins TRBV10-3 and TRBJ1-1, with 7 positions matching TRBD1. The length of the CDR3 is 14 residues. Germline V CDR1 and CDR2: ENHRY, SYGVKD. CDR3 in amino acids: CAVRGGQVNTEAFF. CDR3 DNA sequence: TGTGCCGTCAGGGGAGGACAGGTGAACACTGAAGCTTTCTTT.

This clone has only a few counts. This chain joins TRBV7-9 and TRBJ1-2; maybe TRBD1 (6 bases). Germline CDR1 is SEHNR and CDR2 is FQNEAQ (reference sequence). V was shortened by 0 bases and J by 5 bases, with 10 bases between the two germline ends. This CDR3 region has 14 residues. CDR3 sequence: CASSLAAGAYGYTF. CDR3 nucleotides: TGTGCCAGCAGCTTAGCGGCAGGGGCGTATGGCTACACCTTC.